This entry lists 9 T cell receptor beta chains sequenced from one sample in a study of blood T cell repertoires in COVID-19. Repertoires were generated with immunoSEQ multiplex PCR, while TCRdb's copy carries only in-frame clones and drops some. The sample lists approximately 260,000 clones, under 90% occurring once. Sequences were obtained from PBMCs or T cells enriched from blood (not recorded which). The receptors stem from a man younger than 40 with acute COVID-19.

The chain recombines TRBV5-6 with TRBJ2-3; 8 bases map to TRBD1. The length of the CDR3 is 16 residues. The V and J ends lost 3 bases and 1 base, in that order; junction bases with no gene match: 7. Germline CDR1 reads SGHDT; CDR2 reads YYEEEE. CDR3 amino acids: CASSSDRGVGTDTQYF. The DNA for the CDR3 is TGTGCCAGCAGCTCCGACAGGGGCGTGGGCACAGATACGCAGTATTTT.

This chain links TRBV25-1 with TRBJ2-5; the D gene is possibly TRBD2 (6 bases). The CDR3 spans 14 residues. Germline values: CDR1 MGHDK, CDR2 SYGVNS. V was pared by 4 bases and J by 2 bases, with 11 bases between. CDR3 amino acids: CASSAGLNQETQYF. CDR3 bases: TGTGCCAGCAGTGCGGGACTCAATCAAGAGACCCAGTACTTC.

The chain uses TRBV5-5 and TRBJ2-1; 8 bases fit TRBD2. V lost 4 bases, J lost 8 bases, and 14 bases stayed unmatched. The CDR3 has 16 residues. Germline V lookup: CDR1 SGHKS, CDR2 YYEKEE (reference sequence). CDR3 protein: CASSRHLNGGADEQFF. DNA of the CDR3: TGTGCCAGCAGCCGGCACCTCAACGGGGGGGCCGATGAGCAGTTCTTC.

V gene TRBV5-5 combines with J gene TRBJ1-4; D uncertain. V lost 1 base and J lost 0, with 7 bases in between. The germline V gene encodes CDR1 SGHKS and CDR2 YYEKEE (reference sequence). The CDR3 spans 15 residues. The CDR3 loop reads CASSLTDPTNEKLFF. The CDR3 DNA sequence: TGTGCCAGCAGCTTGACAGACCCAACTAATGAAAAACTGTTTTTT.

This chain uses TRBV28 with TRBJ1-4; no definite D call. V dropped 8 bases and J dropped 3 bases, with 7 bases sitting between them. The CDR3 is made up of 12 amino acids. From germline, CDR1 is MDHEN and CDR2 SYDVKM. CDR3 protein: CASGQPNEKLFF. CDR3 sequence (DNA): TGTGCCAGCGGGCAGCCTAATGAAAAACTGTTTTTT.

Of note for this clone: The junction does not match germline at one end; this may be a read error. The chain employs TRBV5-1 and TRBJ2-1; 8 bases line up with TRBD1. The CDR3 length is 16 residues. The germline V gene encodes CDR1 SGHRS and CDR2 YFSETQ. The CDR3 is CASRTGQGISYNEQFF. DNA of the CDR3: TGTGCCAGCAGGACAGGACAGGGAATCTCCTACAATGAGCAGTTCTTC.

V is TRBV28 and J is TRBJ2-6; TRBD1 aligns across 9 bases. The ends lost 6 bases at V and 0 bases at J; junction bases unmatched: 9. The CDR3 runs 18 residues. Germline CDR1 and CDR2: MDHEN and SYDVKM. The CDR3 loop is CASSYYPGQGSGANVLTF. As DNA, the CDR3 is TGTGCCAGCAGCTACTACCCGGGACAGGGCTCTGGGGCCAACGTCCTGACTTTC.

The V and J genes are TRBV10-2 and TRBJ1-5; 9 nucleotides agree with TRBD1. This CDR3 region has 14 residues. V gave up 7 bases and J gave up 4 bases; unmatched junction bases: 5. Germline CDR1 reads WSHSY; CDR2 reads SAAADI. The CDR3 DNA follows: TGCGCCAGCACAACAGGGGGCATTAATCAGCCCCAGCATTTT. It yields the protein CASTTGGINQPQHF.

This chain links TRBV6-5 with TRBJ2-3, with 7 bases lining up with TRBD1. With V trimmed by 5 bases and J by 3 bases, 5 bases remained unmatched. Germline CDR1 reads MNHEY; CDR2 reads SVGAGI. The CDR3 consists of 14 residues. The CDR3 bases are TGTGCCAGCAGTACAGGGGCCGTAACAGATACGCAGTATTTT. It encodes CASSTGAVTDTQYF.